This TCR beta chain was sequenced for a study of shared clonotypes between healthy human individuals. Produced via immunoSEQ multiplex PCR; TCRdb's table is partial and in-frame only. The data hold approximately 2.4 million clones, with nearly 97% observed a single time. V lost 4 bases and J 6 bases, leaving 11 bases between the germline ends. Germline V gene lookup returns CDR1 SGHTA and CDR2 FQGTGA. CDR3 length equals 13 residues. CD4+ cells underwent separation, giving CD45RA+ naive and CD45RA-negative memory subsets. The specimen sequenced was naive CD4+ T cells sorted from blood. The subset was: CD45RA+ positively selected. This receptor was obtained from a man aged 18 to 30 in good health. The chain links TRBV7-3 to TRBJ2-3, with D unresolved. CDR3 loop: CASSSVDWDTQYF. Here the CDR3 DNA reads TGTGCCAGCAGCTCCGTAGACTGGGATACGCAGTATTTT.